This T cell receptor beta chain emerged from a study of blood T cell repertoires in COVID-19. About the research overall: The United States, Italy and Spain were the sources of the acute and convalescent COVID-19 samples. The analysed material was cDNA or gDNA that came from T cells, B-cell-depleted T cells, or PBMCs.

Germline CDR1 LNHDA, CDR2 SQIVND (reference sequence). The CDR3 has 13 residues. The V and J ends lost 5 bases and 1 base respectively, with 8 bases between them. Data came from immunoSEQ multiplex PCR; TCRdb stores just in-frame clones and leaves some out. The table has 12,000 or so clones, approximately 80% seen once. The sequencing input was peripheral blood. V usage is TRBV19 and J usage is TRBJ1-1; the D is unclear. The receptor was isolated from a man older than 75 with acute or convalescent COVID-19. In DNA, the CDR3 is TGTGCCAGTAGTCTACGACAGAACACTGAAGCTTTCTTT. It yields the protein CASSLRQNTEAFF.